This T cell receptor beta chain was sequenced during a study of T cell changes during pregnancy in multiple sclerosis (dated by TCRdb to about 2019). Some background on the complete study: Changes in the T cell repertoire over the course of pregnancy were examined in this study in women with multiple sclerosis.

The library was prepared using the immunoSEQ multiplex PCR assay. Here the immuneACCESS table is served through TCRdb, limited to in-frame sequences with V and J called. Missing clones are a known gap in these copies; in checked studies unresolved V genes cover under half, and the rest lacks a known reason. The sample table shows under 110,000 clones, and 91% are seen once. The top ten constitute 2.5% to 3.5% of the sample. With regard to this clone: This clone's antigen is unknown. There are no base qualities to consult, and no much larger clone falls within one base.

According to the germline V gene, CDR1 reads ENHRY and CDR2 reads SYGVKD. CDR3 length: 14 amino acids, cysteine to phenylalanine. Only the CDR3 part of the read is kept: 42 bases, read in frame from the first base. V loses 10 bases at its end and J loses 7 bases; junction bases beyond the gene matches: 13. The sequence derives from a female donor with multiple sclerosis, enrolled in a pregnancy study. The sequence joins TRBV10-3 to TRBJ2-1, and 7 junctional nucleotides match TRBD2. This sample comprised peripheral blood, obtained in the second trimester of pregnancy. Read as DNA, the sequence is TGTGCCACGGAGGATAGCGGGCCTATAAATGAGCAGTTCTTC. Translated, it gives CATEDSGPINEQFF.